What follows describes a single TCR beta chain. Its antigen is still unknown. Within one base of it there is no much larger clone, and no base qualities were kept. Ficoll-Paque density gradient centrifugation was used to isolate PBMCs. Trimming takes 7 bases off V and 1 base off J; junction bases not matched to a gene: 14. Including the terminal cysteine and phenylalanine, the CDR3 comprises 17 residues. The DNA shown is the 51-base CDR3, in frame from base 1. CDR1 and CDR2 are read off the germline V gene as ENHRY and SYGVKD. The data were taken from a study of T-cell memory formation after mild COVID-19 (dated by TCRdb to the early 2020s). Concerning the study at large: Most TCR sequence clusters were specific to one of the two donors. Two young, previously healthy adult volunteers, one female and one male, were included in the cohort. In two donors, T-cell clones that expanded and contracted after mild COVID-19 were tracked by sequencing TCRalpha and TCRbeta repertoires over time.

The research as a whole found: Contracting CD4+ clones were located mainly in the CM and EM memory subsets, whereas CD8+ clones were found to be enriched in EMRA. Some responding clones were found in pre-infection memory, which suggests that pre-existing cross-reactive memory T cells took part in the SARS-CoV-2 response. Only two mild cases were covered in the study, and larger cohorts including severe cases with pre-infection samples were considered necessary. From day 15 to 85, contracting clones showed balanced CD4/CD8 phenotypes, whereas a second wave of clones that expanded from day 15 to 37 leaned towards CD4+. Whether the second-wave clones peaking on day 37 were SARS-CoV-2 specific was not confirmed.

Data came from an Illumina NovaSeq 6000. cDNA libraries for TCRalpha and TCRbeta were prepared by 5'RACE using constant-segment primers, with sample barcodes and unique molecular identifiers added. Trizol reagent was used to extract RNA from every sample. The libraries were amplified in two PCR steps, and the second step added a second sample barcode and Illumina TruSeq adapters. Libraries were sequenced on an Illumina NovaSeq with 2 x 150 bp paired-end reads. Concerning the study's data processing: Reads were demultiplexed and collapsed into UMI-guided consensus sequences with migec v1.2.7. With mixcr v2.1.11, UMI consensuses were aligned to TRA and TRB V and J templates and assembled into clonotypes. Clonotypes were classified as expanded or contracted when called significant by both edgeR and NoisET, with noise models trained on biological replicates. For edgeR calls, the cutoffs were a false discovery rate-adjusted p below 0.01 and a log2 fold-change threshold of 1. As an exploratory analysis of dynamics, max-normalized trajectories of the 1000 most abundant clonotypes were examined by PCA with hierarchical clustering. The CD4 or CD8 phenotype of responding clones was assigned using the separately sequenced CD4+ and CD8+ repertoires. TCRdb reanalyzed the raw reads on its own, using fastp at Q25 for trimming and MiXCR for clone calling, and kept in-frame beta chains. Every distinct CDR3 protein forms one entry, paired with its most common genes and DNA. TCRdb's processing, not the study's, gives the V and J calls here. For this sample there are more than 350,000 distinct CDR3 sequences; roughly 15% appear just once. Clones ranked in the top ten supply 20% to 25% of the sample.

This chain is built from TRBV10-3 and TRBJ2-3, with 7 middle bases fitting TRBD2. This TCR derives from a man between 18 and 29 years old who had mild COVID-19 (a few samples of this study predate the infection). The sample titles of this study are shuffled in the database, so cell type and time point are left out; the donor was told from shared clones. The sequenced material came from PBMCs or a T cell subset sorted from them (not recorded which). The encoded CDR3 is CAITLDPTRGGTDTQYF. DNA sequence: TGTGCCATCACCCTCGATCCCACCCGGGGGGGCACAGATACGCAGTATTTT.